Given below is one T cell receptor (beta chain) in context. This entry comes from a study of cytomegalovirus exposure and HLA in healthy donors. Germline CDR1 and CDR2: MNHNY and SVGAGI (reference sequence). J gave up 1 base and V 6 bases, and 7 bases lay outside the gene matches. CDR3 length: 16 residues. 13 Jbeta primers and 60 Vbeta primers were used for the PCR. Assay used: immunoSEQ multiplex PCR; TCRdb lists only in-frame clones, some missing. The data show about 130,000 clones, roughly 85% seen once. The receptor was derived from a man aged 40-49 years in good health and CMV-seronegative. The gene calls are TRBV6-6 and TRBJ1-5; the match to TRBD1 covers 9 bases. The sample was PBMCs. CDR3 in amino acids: CASSKQGAMSNQPQHF. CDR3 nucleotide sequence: TGTGCCAGCAGCAAACAGGGGGCGATGAGCAATCAGCCCCAGCATTTT.